A selection of T cell receptor beta chains follows, all from one sample in a study of vaccination and CD4 T cells after COVID-19. Their cognate antigens are unknown. MiXCR, applied by TCRdb to the PCR reads, yields one record per CDR3 protein. The table records approximately 9,300 distinct CDR3 sequences, around 25% of them present only once. Sequenced here: CD4+ T cells from blood, cultured in vitro, sampled before SARS-CoV-2 vaccination. The receptors originated from a human donor who received a COVID-19 vaccine. Both conserved end residues are part of each CDR3. A D gene is named only where the DNA matches it firmly. Size is stated for part of the rows, as once, few or many counts, or as a class when the clone is expanded.

clone_size d_call j_call v_call cdr3_nt cdr3_aa
few NA TRBJ2-2 TRBV5-1 TGCGCCAGCAGCCCTGCTAGGAGCACCGGGGAGCTGTTTTTT CASSPARSTGELFF
NA NA TRBJ1-1 TRBV2 TGTGCCAGCAGTTTTGACTCGGGCACTGAAGCTTTCTTT CASSFDSGTEAFF
NA TRBD2 TRBJ2-3 TRBV7-2 TGTGCCAGCAGCTGGCCAGCGGGGGATAGCACAGATACGCAGTATTTT CASSWPAGDSTDTQYF
few TRBD2 TRBJ2-5 TRBV6-1 TGTGCCAGCAGCCGGGGGGAACTTCTCGGCGCGGAGACCCAGTACTTC CASSRGELLGAETQYF
few TRBD2 TRBJ2-5 TRBV6-5 TGTGCCAGCAGTTACCGGACTAGCGGGGGGTACCAAGAGACCCAGTACTTC CASSYRTSGGYQETQYF
NA TRBD2 TRBJ2-5 TRBV6-1 TGTGCCAGCAGTGAAACACTAGCGGGGGGCCAAGAGACCCAGTACTTC CASSETLAGGQETQYF
few NA TRBJ2-5 TRBV20-1 TGCAGTGCTAGACGCGCAGCAACCTCACAAGAGACCCAGTACTTC CSARRAATSQETQYF
NA NA TRBJ2-3 TRBV6-1 TGTGCCAGCAGTAGCCGACTGGGAGGCCCCACAGATACGCAGTATTTT CASSSRLGGPTDTQYF
NA NA TRBJ1-1 TRBV12-3/TRBV12-4 TGTGCCAGCAGCCTCGCCGGGTTAAACACTGAAGCTTTCTTT CASSLAGLNTEAFF
NA TRBD1 TRBJ2-7 TRBV2 TGTGCCAGCAGTGAAGGGGCAGGGGGTGTCTACGAGCAGTACTTT CASSEGAGGVYEQYF
few NA TRBJ2-5 TRBV7-3 TGTGCCAGCAGCCGCCAGGGGCGGGAGACCCAGTACTTC CASSRQGRETQYF
NA TRBD2 TRBJ2-3 TRBV6-5 TGTGCCAGCAGTTCGAAGCGGGGGCGCACGACAGATACGCAGTATTTT CASSSKRGRTTDTQYF
few NA TRBJ1-5 TRBV20-1 TGCAGTGCCCCCCTTCCGGGGGGCGGTCAGCCCCAGCATTTT CSAPLPGGGQPQHF
NA NA TRBJ2-6 TRBV19 TGTGCCACCCGACAGGATTTCTCCTCTGGGGCCAACGTCCTGACTTTC CATRQDFSSGANVLTF
NA NA TRBJ1-5 TRBV24-1 TGTGCCACCGGTGATTTTGGGGAGAATCAGCCCCAGCATTTT CATGDFGENQPQHF
few TRBD2 TRBJ2-4 TRBV10-2 TGCGCCAGCAGCGGAAGGGGACTAGCGGGGGGAGGCATTCAGTACTTC CASSGRGLAGGGIQYF
NA NA TRBJ2-7 TRBV24-1 TGTGCCACGGGGTATGGGGCATCTGGCGAGCAGTACTTC CATGYGASGEQYF
NA TRBD2 TRBJ2-7 TRBV11-2 TGTGCCAGCAGCCCGGGGGGACGAACCTACGAGCAGTACTTC CASSPGGRTYEQYF
few NA TRBJ2-7 TRBV18 TGTGCCAGCTCACCAAGGGCTGACTACGAGCAGTACTTC CASSPRADYEQYF
few TRBD2 TRBJ2-5 TRBV5-1 TGCGCCAGCAGCCCCGGACTAGCGGGGGGCGGGGAGACCCAGTACTTC CASSPGLAGGGETQYF
few TRBD2 TRBJ2-7 TRBV5-6 TGTGCCAGCAGCCCCGGGGGGGGCGGGGGCTTGACCTACGAGCAGTACTTC CASSPGGGGGLTYEQYF
NA NA TRBJ1-2 TRBV9 TGTGCCAGCAGCGTAGGAAGCCTCTCCGGCTACACCTTC CASSVGSLSGYTF
few NA TRBJ2-5 TRBV24-1 TGTGCCACCAGTGGGGCTGGGGCTGGGACCCAGTACTTC CATSGAGAGTQYF
NA NA TRBJ1-3 TRBV20-1 TGCAGTGCTAGAGATGTAGCAGCATCTGGAAACACCATATATTTT CSARDVAASGNTIYF
few TRBD2 TRBJ2-7 TRBV20-1 TGCAGTGCTAGGCCTAGCGGGGGTCGTCCTAGGGAGCAGTACTTC CSARPSGGRPREQYF
medium-sized TRBD2 TRBJ2-3 TRBV7-3 TGTGCCAGCAGCCCTAGGGTGGGCGGGGGTACAGATACGCAGTATTTT CASSPRVGGGTDTQYF
NA NA TRBJ1-6 TRBV9 TGTGCCAGCAGCCCCCGAGGGTTTTGGTCACCCCTCCACTTT CASSPRGFWSPLHF
few NA TRBJ2-1 TRBV5-4 TGTGCCAGCAGCTTGGACCCTTCCTACAATGAGCAGTTCTTC CASSLDPSYNEQFF
NA TRBD2 TRBJ2-1 TRBV5-8 TGTGCCAGCAGCTTAGCGGGGGGGCCTTGGTTCTTC CASSLAGGPWFF
NA TRBD1 TRBJ2-1 TRBV5-4 TGTGCCAGCAGCCTACCGACAGGGGGCTACAATGAGCAGTTCTTC CASSLPTGGYNEQFF
few NA TRBJ2-5 TRBV30 TGTGCCTGGAGTGTCAGCTACCAAGAGACCCAGTACTTC CAWSVSYQETQYF
few TRBD1 TRBJ2-5 TRBV20-1 TGCAGTGCTAGAGACCCCGGACAGGACCAAGAGACCCAGTACTTC CSARDPGQDQETQYF
NA NA TRBJ2-1 TRBV5-4 TGTGCCAGCAGCTTGGCGGTGGAAGCCGATGAGCAGTTCTTC CASSLAVEADEQFF
NA TRBD2 TRBJ2-7 TRBV20-1 TGCAGTGCTAGAGATCTCGGGGGGGGCAACGAGCAGTACTTC CSARDLGGGNEQYF
few TRBD1 TRBJ2-5 TRBV15 TGTGCCACCAGCAGGAACAGGGGTTACCAAGAGACCCAGTACTTC CATSRNRGYQETQYF
NA NA TRBJ1-3 TRBV4-2 TGTGCCAGCAGCCAAGGACTGTCCTCTGGAAACACCATATATTTT CASSQGLSSGNTIYF
NA NA TRBJ1-4 TRBV6-5 TGTGCCAGCAGTTACCGCCCAGGAGTGGGCGAAAAACTGTTTTTT CASSYRPGVGEKLFF
NA NA TRBJ1-6 TRBV5-1 TGCGCCAGCAGCTTGGAACAGTCCCGTAATTCACCCCTCCACTTT CASSLEQSRNSPLHF
few TRBD1 TRBJ2-7 TRBV25-1 TGTGCCAGCAGTGACTCTGGAAGGGACAGAACGATCTCCTACGAGCAGTACTTC CASSDSGRDRTISYEQYF
NA NA TRBJ1-2 TRBV5-1 TGCGCCAGCAGACTAACTAACTATGGCTACACCTTC CASRLTNYGYTF
NA TRBD2 TRBJ2-2 TRBV24-1 TGTGCCACCAGTGACCAGGGACTAGACACCACCGGGGAGCTGTTTTTT CATSDQGLDTTGELFF
few NA TRBJ1-6 TRBV6-5 TGTGCCAGCAGTTATAGGGAGCTCCGGGACAAAAATTCACCCCTCCACTTT CASSYRELRDKNSPLHF